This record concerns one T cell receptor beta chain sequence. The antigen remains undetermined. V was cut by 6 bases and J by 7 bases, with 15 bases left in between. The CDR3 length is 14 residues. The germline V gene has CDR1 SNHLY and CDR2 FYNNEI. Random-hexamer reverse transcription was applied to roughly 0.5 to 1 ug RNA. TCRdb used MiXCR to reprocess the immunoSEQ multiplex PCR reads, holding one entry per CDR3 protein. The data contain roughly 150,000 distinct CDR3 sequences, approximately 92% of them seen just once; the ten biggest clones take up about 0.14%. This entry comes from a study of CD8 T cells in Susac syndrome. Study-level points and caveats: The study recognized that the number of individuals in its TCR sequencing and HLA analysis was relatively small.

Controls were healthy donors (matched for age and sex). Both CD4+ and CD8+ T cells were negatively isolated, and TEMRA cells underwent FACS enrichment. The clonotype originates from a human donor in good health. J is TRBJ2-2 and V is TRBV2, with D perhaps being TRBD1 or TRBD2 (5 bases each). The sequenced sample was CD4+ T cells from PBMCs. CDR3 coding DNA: TGTGCCAGCAGAGGGGACGCCCGTGACGGGGAGCTGTTTTTT. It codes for CASRGDARDGELFF. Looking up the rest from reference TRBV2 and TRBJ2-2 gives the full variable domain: EPEVTQTPSHQVTQMGQEVILRCVPISNHLYFYWYRQILGQKVEFLVSFYNNEISEKSEIFDDQFSVERPDGSNFTLKIRSTKLEDSAMYFCASRGDARDGELFFGEGSRLTVL.